One T cell receptor beta chain is described in this entry. No antigen is known for it. This sample was taken from a study of cytomegalovirus exposure and HLA in healthy donors. Study-wide results and caveats: Later analysis identified a missense DCLRE1C variant that was linked to TCR beta V- and J-gene trimming. Per a later analysis, under 20,000 TCR beta sequences showed association with HLA alleles at 0.05 false discovery rate.

The PCR was carried out with 60 Vbeta primers and 13 Jbeta primers. In the study's own analysis: Later reanalysis found about 78 million unique TCR beta chains, roughly 9.9 million of them shared. Measured with immunoSEQ multiplex PCR; TCRdb has only the in-frame clones, and not every one. Clone size and the V and J calls come from that table; the DNA yielded D and trimming. The top ten clones hold roughly 1.5% of a sample with around 130,000 clones, around 78% of them seen once. There are 14 residues in the CDR3. The germline V gene encodes CDR1 SGHNT and CDR2 YYREEE (reference sequence). Germline trimming cut 4 bases from V and 2 bases from J; bases unmatched to any gene: 5.

The sequence was obtained from a woman younger than 35 in good health and CMV-seronegative. The V gene is TRBV5-4, the J gene TRBJ2-7; 8 bases match TRBD2. Material for sequencing was PBMCs. This CDR3 is CASSREGRTYEQYF. The CDR3 coding sequence is TGTGCCAGCAGCCGGGAGGGCCGAACCTACGAGCAGTACTTC.